This T cell receptor beta chain stems from a study of cytomegalovirus exposure and HLA in healthy donors. V gave up 1 base and J gave up 5 bases; unmatched junction bases: 6. The V gene's germline CDR1 is SGHRS and CDR2 YFSETQ. The CDR3 runs to 15 residues. This clone was picked up a small number of times. The PCR used 60 Vbeta and 13 Jbeta primers. Method: immunoSEQ multiplex PCR; TCRdb's copy keeps in-frame clones and lacks some. The sample yields 150,000 to 200,000 clones, roughly four fifths seen once. The chain carries TRBV5-1 and TRBJ2-1, with 7 bases matching TRBD2. Sequencing used PBMCs. The clonotype originates from a man in his forties in good health and CMV-seronegative. DNA for the CDR3: TGCGCCAGCAGCTTGAGGCGGGAGCTCGACAATGAGCAGTTCTTC. Encoded protein: CASSLRRELDNEQFF.